Listed below are T cell receptor beta chains from one sample, sequenced in a study of PD-1 and CTLA-4 blockade in melanoma. The assay was immunoSEQ multiplex PCR, and TCRdb's table has in-frame clones only and misses some. Of some 30,000 clones in the sample, 88% were seen once. The sequencing here drew on CD8+ T cells from peripheral blood, taken from a patient given anti-PD-1 treatment. These receptors were taken from a human donor with melanoma. CDR3s include the opening cysteine and the closing phenylalanine or tryptophan. A D gene is named only where the DNA matches it firmly. Clone size, where shown, is once, few, many, or a class for clones that have expanded.

>TRBV7-8|TRBD1|.|TRBJ1-2
TGTGCCAGCAGGCAAAGGGGGACAGTTTATGGCTACACCTTC
CASRQRGTVYGYTF
>TRBV4-1|.|.|TRBJ2-7
TGCGCCAGCAGCCAAGATTCGGGGGTAGGGGCCTACGAGCAGTACTTC
CASSQDSGVGAYEQYF
>TRBV7-2|.|.|TRBJ2-7
TGTGCCAGCAGCTTAAGACCGGATCCATACTACGAGCAGTACTTC
CASSLRPDPYYEQYF
>TRBV13|.|.|TRBJ2-7
TGTGCCAGCAGCCCCACGGGACAAGTAACCCCCTACGAGCAGTACTTC
CASSPTGQVTPYEQYF
>TRBV7-6|.|.|TRBJ1-1
TGTGCCAGCAGCCCCGATCAGGTTGAAGCTTTCTTT
CASSPDQVEAFF
>TRBV14|.|.|TRBJ2-5
TGTGCCAGCAGCCGATTTACCGGGGGCCAAGAGACCCAGTACTTC
CASSRFTGGQETQYF
>TRBV7-9|.|.|TRBJ2-1
TGTGCCAGCAGCTTTTACGCGGCGATGTACAATGAGCAGTTCTTC
CASSFYAAMYNEQFF
>TRBV10-3|.|.|TRBJ1-3
TGTGCCATCAGTGGAGTCGGCTCCTCTGGAAACACCATATATTTT
CAISGVGSSGNTIYF
>TRBV7-9|.|.|TRBJ1-3
TGTGCCAGCAGCTTAGTAGATGGAAACACCATATATTTT
CASSLVDGNTIYF
>TRBV13|.|.|TRBJ2-3
TGTGCCAGCAGCTTGGGGCAGGGCATTTTCAGGGATACGCAGTATTTT
CASSLGQGIFRDTQYF
>TRBV7-2|.|.|TRBJ1-2
TGTGCCACATCAAACCTGGGGGCCGACGGTGGCTACACCTTC
CATSNLGADGGYTF
>TRBV27|TRBD2|.|TRBJ2-1
TGTGCCAGCAGTTTCGGGGGGGGGCTCAATGAGCAGTTCTTC
CASSFGGGLNEQFF
>TRBV28|.|.|TRBJ1-3
TGTGCCAGCAGCCGCACGGGGGCCAAGAGCTCTGGAAACACCATATATTTT
CASSRTGAKSSGNTIYF
>TRBV9|.|.|TRBJ1-1
TGTGCCAGCAACCTGGGGCACTACGCGAACACTGAAGCTTTCTTT
CASNLGHYANTEAFF
>TRBV7-9|.|.|TRBJ2-1
TGTGCCAGCAGCTTAAATCGAGATCCTGAGCAGTTCTTC
CASSLNRDPEQFF
>TRBV2|TRBD2|.|TRBJ2-1
TGTGCCAGCAGTGAAGAACTAGCGGGGTCCTACAATGAGCAGTTCTTC
CASSEELAGSYNEQFF
>TRBV20-1|TRBD1|medium-sized|TRBJ1-1
TGCAGTGCTAGTGGGGGACAGGGGAGGCCCCCTGAAGCTTTCTTT
CSASGGQGRPPEAFF